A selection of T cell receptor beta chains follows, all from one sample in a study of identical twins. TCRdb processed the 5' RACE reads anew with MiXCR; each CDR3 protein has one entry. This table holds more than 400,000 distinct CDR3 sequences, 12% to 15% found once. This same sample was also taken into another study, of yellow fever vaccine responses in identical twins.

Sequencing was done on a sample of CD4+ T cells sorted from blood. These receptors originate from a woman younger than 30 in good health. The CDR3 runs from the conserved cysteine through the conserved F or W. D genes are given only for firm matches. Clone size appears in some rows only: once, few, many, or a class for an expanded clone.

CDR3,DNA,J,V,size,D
CSVDFRGSGRLDTQYF,TGCAGCGTTGATTTCCGGGGTAGCGGGAGACTGGATACGCAGTATTTT,TRBJ2-3,TRBV29-1,few,TRBD2
CASSESRALNTEAFF,TGCGCCAGCAGTGAGTCGAGGGCACTGAACACTGAAGCTTTCTTT,TRBJ1-1,TRBV10-1,NA,NA
CASSYSDGVGYEQYF,TGTGCCAGCAGTTACTCGGACGGCGTGGGCTACGAGCAGTACTTC,TRBJ2-7,TRBV6-5,NA,NA
CASSLGQGRKLFF,TGTGCCAGCAGCCTAGGACAGGGACGAAAACTGTTTTTT,TRBJ1-4,TRBV11-3,few,TRBD1
CAISGSPSGANVLTF,TGTGCCATCAGTGGCAGCCCCTCTGGGGCCAACGTCCTGACTTTC,TRBJ2-6,TRBV10-3,NA,NA
CASRLSRGPVNTEAFF,TGTGCCAGCAGGCTATCCAGGGGTCCCGTGAACACTGAAGCTTTCTTT,TRBJ1-1,TRBV12-3/TRBV12-4,few,NA
CAISGTSYEQYF,TGTGCCATCAGTGGTACTAGTTACGAGCAGTACTTC,TRBJ2-7,TRBV10-3,many,NA
CRGEETQYF,TGCAGGGGGGAAGAGACCCAGTACTTC,TRBJ2-5,TRBV20-1,NA,NA
CASSLATKSWYNEQFF,TGTGCCAGCAGTTTAGCGACGAAGTCTTGGTACAATGAGCAGTTCTTC,TRBJ2-1,TRBV12-3/TRBV12-4,NA,NA
CASSEGGAVYSSPLHF,TGTGCCAGCAGTGAAGGGGGGGCGGTCTATAGTTCACCCCTCCACTTT,TRBJ1-6,TRBV6-1,NA,NA
CASSKRGGFVPLNTEAFF,TGTGCCAGCAGCAAACGGGGAGGATTCGTTCCCCTCAACACTGAAGCTTTCTTT,TRBJ1-1,TRBV21-1,few,NA
CASSPRTVTGELFF,TGCGCCAGCAGCCCCCGGACAGTGACCGGGGAGCTGTTTTTT,TRBJ2-2,TRBV5-1,NA,NA
CASEGNPPYNEQFF,TGTGCCAGCGAGGGAAACCCCCCATACAATGAGCAGTTCTTC,TRBJ2-1,TRBV12-3/TRBV12-4,NA,NA
CAISATGTSGRAGTDTQYF,TGTGCCATCAGTGCAACCGGGACTAGCGGGAGGGCCGGCACAGATACGCAGTATTTT,TRBJ2-3,TRBV10-3,NA,TRBD2
CASSLLAGYNNEQFF,TGTGCCAGCAGTCTGCTAGCGGGGTATAACAATGAGCAGTTCTTC,TRBJ2-1,TRBV28,NA,TRBD2
CASSQKRETGELFF,TGTGCCAGCAGCCAGAAAAGGGAAACCGGGGAGCTGTTTTTT,TRBJ2-2,TRBV7-9,few,NA
CSARDQSWTSGPTDTQYF,TGCAGTGCTAGAGATCAGTCGTGGACTAGCGGGCCGACAGATACGCAGTATTTT,TRBJ2-3,TRBV20-1,few,TRBD2